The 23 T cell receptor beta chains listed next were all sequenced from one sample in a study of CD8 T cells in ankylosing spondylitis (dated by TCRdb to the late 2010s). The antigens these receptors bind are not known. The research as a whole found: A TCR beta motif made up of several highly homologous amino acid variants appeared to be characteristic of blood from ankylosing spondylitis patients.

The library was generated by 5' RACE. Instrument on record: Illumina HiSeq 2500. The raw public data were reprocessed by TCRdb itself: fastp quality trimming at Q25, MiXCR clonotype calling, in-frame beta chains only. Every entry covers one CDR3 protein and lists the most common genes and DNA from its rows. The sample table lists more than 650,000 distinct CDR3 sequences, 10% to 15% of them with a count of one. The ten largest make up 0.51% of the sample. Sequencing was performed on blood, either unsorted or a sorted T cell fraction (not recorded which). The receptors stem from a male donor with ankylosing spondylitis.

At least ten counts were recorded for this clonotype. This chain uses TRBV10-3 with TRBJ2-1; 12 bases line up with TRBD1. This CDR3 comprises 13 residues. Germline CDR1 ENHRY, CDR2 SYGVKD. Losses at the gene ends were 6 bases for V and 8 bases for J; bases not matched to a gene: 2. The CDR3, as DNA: TGTGCCATCAGGGGACAGGGGGCTGATGAGCAGTTCTTC. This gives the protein CAIRGQGADEQFF.

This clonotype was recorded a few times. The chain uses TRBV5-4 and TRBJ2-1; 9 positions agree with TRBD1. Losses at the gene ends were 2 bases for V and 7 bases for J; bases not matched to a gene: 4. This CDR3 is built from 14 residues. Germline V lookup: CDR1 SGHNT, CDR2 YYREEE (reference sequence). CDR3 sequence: CASSLQGASNEQFF. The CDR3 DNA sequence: TGTGCCAGCAGCTTACAGGGGGCGAGTAATGAGCAGTTCTTC.

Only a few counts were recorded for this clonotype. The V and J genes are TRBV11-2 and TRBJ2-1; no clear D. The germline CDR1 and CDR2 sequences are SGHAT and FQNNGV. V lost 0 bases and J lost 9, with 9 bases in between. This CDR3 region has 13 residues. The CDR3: CASSLEGLGEQFF. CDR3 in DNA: TGTGCCAGCAGCTTAGAGGGATTAGGTGAGCAGTTCTTC.

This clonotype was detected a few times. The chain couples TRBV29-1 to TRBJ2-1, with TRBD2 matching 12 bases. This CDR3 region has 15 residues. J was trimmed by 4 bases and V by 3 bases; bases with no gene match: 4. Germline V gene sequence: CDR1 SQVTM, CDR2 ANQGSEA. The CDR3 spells CSVEGLAGGYNEQFF. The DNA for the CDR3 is TGCAGCGTTGAGGGGCTAGCGGGAGGGTACAATGAGCAGTTCTTC.

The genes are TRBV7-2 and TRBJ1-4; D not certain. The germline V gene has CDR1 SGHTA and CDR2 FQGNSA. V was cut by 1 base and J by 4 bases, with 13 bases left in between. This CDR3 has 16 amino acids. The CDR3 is CASSLGGPRLNEKLFF. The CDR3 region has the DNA TGTGCCAGCAGCTTAGGGGGTCCGAGACTTAATGAAAAACTGTTTTTT. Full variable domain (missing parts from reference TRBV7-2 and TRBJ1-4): GAGVSQSPSNKVTEKGKDVELRCDPISGHTALYWYRQSLGQGLEFLIYFQGNSAPDKSGLPSDRFSAERTGGSVSTLTIQRTQQEDSAVYLCASSLGGPRLNEKLFFGSGTQLSVL.

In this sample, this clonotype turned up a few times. The CDR3 loop is CSAWTSSEQFF. In nucleotides, the CDR3 is TGCAGTGCGTGGACTAGCAGTGAGCAGTTCTTC. The rearrangement joins TRBV20-1 to TRBJ2-1, with 8 bases identical to TRBD2. Germline CDR1 is DFQATT and CDR2 is SNEGSKA (reference sequence). The CDR3 is made up of 11 amino acids. The trim removed 6 bases at V and 9 bases at J, leaving 4 bases unmatched.

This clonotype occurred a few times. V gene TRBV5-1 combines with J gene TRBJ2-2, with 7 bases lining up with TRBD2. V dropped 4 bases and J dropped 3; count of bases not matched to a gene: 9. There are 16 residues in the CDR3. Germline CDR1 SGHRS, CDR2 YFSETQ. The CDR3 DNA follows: TGCGCCAGCAGCCCCGGATTAGCGGGTTACACCGGGGAGCTGTTTTTT. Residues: CASSPGLAGYTGELFF.

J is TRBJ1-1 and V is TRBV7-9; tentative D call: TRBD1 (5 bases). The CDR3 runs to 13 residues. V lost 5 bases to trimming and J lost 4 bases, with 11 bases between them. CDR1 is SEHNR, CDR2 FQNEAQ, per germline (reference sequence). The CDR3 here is CASSRGEFTEAFF. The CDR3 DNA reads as TGTGCCAGCAGCCGGGGGGAGTTCACTGAAGCTTTCTTT.

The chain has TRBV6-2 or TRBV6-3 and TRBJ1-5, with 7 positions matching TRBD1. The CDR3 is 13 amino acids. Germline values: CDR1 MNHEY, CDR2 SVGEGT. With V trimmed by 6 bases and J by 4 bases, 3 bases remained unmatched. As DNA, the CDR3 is TGTGCCAGCAGGATACAGGGGAATCAGCCCCAGCATTTT. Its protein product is CASRIQGNQPQHF.

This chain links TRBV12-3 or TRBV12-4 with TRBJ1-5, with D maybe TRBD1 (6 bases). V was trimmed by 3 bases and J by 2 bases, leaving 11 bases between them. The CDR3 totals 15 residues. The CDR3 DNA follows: TGTGCCAGCAGTTTCGGGGGCGCGGGCAATCAGCCCCAGCATTTT. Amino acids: CASSFGGAGNQPQHF.

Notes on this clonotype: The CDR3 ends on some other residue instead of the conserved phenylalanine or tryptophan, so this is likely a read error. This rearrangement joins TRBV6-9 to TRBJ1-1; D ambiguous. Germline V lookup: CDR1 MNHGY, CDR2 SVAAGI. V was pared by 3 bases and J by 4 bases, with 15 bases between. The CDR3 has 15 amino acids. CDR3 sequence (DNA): TGTGCCAGCAGTTACCGGGTCCTAGGAGGCACTGAAGCTTTCCTT. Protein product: CASSYRVLGGTEAFL.

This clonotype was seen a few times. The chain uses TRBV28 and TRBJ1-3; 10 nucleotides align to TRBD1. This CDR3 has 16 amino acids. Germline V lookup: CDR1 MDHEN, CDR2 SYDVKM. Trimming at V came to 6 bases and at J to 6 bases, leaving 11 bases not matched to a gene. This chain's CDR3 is CASSQGGDRGLNTIYF. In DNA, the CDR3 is TGTGCCAGCAGCCAAGGGGGGGACAGGGGTTTAAACACCATATATTTT.

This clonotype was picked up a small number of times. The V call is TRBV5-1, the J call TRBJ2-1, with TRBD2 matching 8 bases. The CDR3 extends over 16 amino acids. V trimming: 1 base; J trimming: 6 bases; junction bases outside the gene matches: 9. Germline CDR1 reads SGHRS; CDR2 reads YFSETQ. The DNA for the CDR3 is TGCGCCAGCAGCTTGTTCCCCGGGGGGGCAACCAATGAGCAGTTCTTC. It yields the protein CASSLFPGGATNEQFF. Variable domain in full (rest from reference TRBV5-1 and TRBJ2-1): KAGVTQTPRYLIKTRGQQVTLSCSPISGHRSVSWYQQTPGQGLQFLFEYFSETQRNKGNFPGRFSGRQFSNSRSEMNVSTLELGDSALYLCASSLFPGGATNEQFFGPGTRLTVL.

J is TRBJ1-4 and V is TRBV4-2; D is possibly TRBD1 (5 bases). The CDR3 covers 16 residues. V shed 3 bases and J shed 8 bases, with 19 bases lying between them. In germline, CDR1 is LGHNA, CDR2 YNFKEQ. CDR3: CASSHPGTGRGEKLFF. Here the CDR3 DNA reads TGTGCCAGCAGCCATCCGGGCACGGGACGGGGCGAAAAACTGTTTTTT.

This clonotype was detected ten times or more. Written as DNA, the CDR3 is TGTGCCAGCAGCGCTGGGACAGTAGTAACTAAGCAGTTCTTC. Residues: CASSAGTVVTKQFF. J is TRBJ2-1 and V is TRBV12-3 or TRBV12-4; 7 bases are a match to TRBD1. Unmatched junction bases numbered 13, after V lost 6 bases and J lost 11 bases. The CDR3 has 14 residues.

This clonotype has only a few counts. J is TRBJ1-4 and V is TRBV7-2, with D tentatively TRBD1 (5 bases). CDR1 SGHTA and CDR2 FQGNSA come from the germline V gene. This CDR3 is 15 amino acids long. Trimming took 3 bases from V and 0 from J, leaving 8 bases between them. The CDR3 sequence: CASSFDSATNEKLFF. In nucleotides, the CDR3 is TGTGCCAGCAGCTTCGACAGCGCAACTAATGAAAAACTGTTTTTT.

The CDR3 spells CASSKGQSNTYEQYF. The CDR3 nucleotides are TGTGCCAGCAGTAAGGGACAGTCAAATACCTACGAGCAGTACTTC. The chain couples TRBV7-9 to TRBJ2-7; 7 positions agree with TRBD1. Looked up from germline, CDR1 is SEHNR and CDR2 is FQNEAQ (reference sequence). V dropped 6 bases and J dropped 2; count of bases not matched to a gene: 10. This CDR3 contains 15 residues.

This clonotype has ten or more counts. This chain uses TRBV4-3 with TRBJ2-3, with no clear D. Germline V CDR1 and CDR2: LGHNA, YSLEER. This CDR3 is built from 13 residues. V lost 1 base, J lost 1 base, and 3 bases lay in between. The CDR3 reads CASSQVGTDTQYF. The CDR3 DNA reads TGCGCCAGCAGCCAAGTTGGCACAGATACGCAGTATTTT.

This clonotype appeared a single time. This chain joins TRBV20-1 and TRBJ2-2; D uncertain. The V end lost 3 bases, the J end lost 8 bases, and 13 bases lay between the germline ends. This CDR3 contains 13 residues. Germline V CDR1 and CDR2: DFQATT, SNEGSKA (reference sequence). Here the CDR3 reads CSASGWEQGELFF. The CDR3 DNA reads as TGCAGTGCTAGCGGGTGGGAACAGGGGGAGCTGTTTTTT.

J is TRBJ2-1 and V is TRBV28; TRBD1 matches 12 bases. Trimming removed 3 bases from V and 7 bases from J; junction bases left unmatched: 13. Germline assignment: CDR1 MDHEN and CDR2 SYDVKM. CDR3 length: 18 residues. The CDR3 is CASSFVMGQGAFGNEQFF. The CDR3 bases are TGTGCCAGCAGTTTTGTGATGGGACAGGGGGCGTTTGGGAATGAGCAGTTCTTC.

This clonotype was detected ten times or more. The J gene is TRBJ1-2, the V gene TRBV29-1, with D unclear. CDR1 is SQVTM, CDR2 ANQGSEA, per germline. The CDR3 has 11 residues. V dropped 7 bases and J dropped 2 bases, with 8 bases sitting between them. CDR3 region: CSASENYGYTF. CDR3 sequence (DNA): TGCAGCGCTTCAGAGAACTATGGCTACACCTTC.

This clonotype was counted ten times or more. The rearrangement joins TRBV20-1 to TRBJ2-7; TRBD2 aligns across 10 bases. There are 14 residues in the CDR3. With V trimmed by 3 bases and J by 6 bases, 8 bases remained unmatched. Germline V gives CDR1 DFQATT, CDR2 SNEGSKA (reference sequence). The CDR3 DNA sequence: TGCAGTGCTAGTATCCTAGCGGGAGTTATCGAGCAGTACTTC. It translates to CSASILAGVIEQYF.

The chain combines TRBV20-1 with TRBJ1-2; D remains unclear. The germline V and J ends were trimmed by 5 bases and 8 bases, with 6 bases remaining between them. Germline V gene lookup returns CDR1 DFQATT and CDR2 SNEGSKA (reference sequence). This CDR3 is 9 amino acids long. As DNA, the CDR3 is TGCAGTGCTCCCAAGGGCTACACCTTC. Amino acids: CSAPKGYTF.